One sample yielded the 13 T cell receptor beta chains listed below, sequenced in a study of T cell repertoires in cytomegalovirus infection. TCRdb passed the reads through MiXCR, listing each CDR3 protein once. The data contain roughly 190,000 distinct CDR3 sequences, approximately 9.6% of them singletons. The sequenced sample was PBMCs. Receptors originate from a human donor in good health (CMV status not recorded). Some clones in this sample may be carry-over from other donors' samples.

V usage is TRBV20-1 and J usage is TRBJ2-2; D not certain. Between the trimmed V and J ends, which lost 5 bases and 2 bases, there was a span of 9 bases. This CDR3 has 13 amino acids. CDR1 is DFQATT and CDR2 is SNEGSKA in the germline V gene (reference sequence). The CDR3 DNA reads TGCAGTGCTCCGAAAGTTAACACCGGGGAGCTGTTTTTT. Translated: CSAPKVNTGELFF.

J is TRBJ2-1 and V is TRBV2; the D gene is possibly TRBD2 (5 bases). V was shortened by 8 bases and J by 0 bases, with 20 bases between the two germline ends. Germline V gene data show CDR1 as SNHLY and CDR2 as FYNNEI. There are 17 residues in the CDR3. CDR3 sequence: CASGLGFGQSSYNEQFF. In DNA form, the CDR3 reads TGTGCCAGCGGACTTGGGTTTGGCCAGAGCTCCTACAATGAGCAGTTCTTC.

The J gene is TRBJ2-3, the V gene TRBV7-2; 8 bases fit TRBD1. Germline values: CDR1 SGHTA, CDR2 FQGNSA. The CDR3 runs to 16 residues. Trimming took 3 bases from V and 2 from J; bases not matched to a gene: 7. The CDR3, as DNA: TGTGCCAGCAGCTTGGGGACAGGCCTGACCACAGATACGCAGTATTTT. Translated, it gives CASSLGTGLTTDTQYF.

This clonotype was detected only a few times. The rearrangement links TRBV28 to TRBJ1-5; D unclear. Germline assignment: CDR1 MDHEN and CDR2 SYDVKM. The CDR3 runs 11 residues. V was clipped by 7 bases and J by 12 bases, with 13 bases between them. CDR3 bases: TGTGCCAGCACCGGACGGGAAGACCAGCATTTT. It yields the protein CASTGREDQHF.

The sample holds a few counts of this clonotype. The V call is TRBV9, the J call TRBJ1-5; no reliable D call. The ends were cut back, 0 bases at V and 6 bases at J, with 13 bases in the middle. The V gene's germline CDR1 is SGDLS and CDR2 YYNGEE. There are 15 residues in the CDR3. DNA for the CDR3: TGTGCCAGCAGCGTAGATGGTCGGCAATCTCAGCCCCAGCATTTT. Its translation: CASSVDGRQSQPQHF. The full variable domain, completed using reference TRBV9 and TRBJ1-5, is DSGVTQTPKHLITATGQRVTLRCSPRSGDLSVYWYQQSLDQGLQFLIQYYNGEERAKGNILERFSAQQFPDLHSELNLSSLELGDSALYFCASSVDGRQSQPQHFGDGTRLSIL.

This clonotype occurred many times. J is TRBJ2-3 and V is TRBV7-8, with 7 bases that match TRBD2. The CDR3 is made up of 17 amino acids. The ends lost 5 bases at V and 5 bases at J; junction bases unmatched: 16. Germline lookup yields CDR1 SGHVS and CDR2 FQNEAQ. The CDR3 coding sequence is TGTGCCAGCAGCCCCATACTGGGCGGGAGAGAGGGAGATACGCAGTATTTT. It translates to CASSPILGGREGDTQYF. The whole variable domain, remainder taken from reference TRBV7-8 and TRBJ2-3, is GAGVSQSPRYKVAKRGQDVALRCDPISGHVSLFWYQQALGQGPEFLTYFQNEAQLDKSGLPSDRFFAERPEGSVSTLKIQRTQQEDSAVYLCASSPILGGREGDTQYFGPGTRLTVL.

This clonotype occurred many times. The rearrangement joins TRBV20-1 to TRBJ2-5, with 7 bases fitting TRBD2. The V gene's germline CDR1 is DFQATT and CDR2 SNEGSKA (reference sequence). Trimming cost V 1 base and J 1 base; bases outside gene matches: 6. The CDR3 loop spans 15 amino acids. CDR3 DNA sequence: TGCAGTGCTAGAGGGGCCCAGCGGGGCCAAGAGACCCAGTACTTC. It is translated as CSARGAQRGQETQYF.

Ten or more counts support this clonotype. This chain links TRBV7-6 with TRBJ2-2; TRBD2 aligns across 10 bases. With 4 bases clipped from V and 5 bases from J, the junction kept 7 bases outside the gene matches. The CDR3 loop spans 16 amino acids. The germline CDR1 and CDR2 sequences are SGHVS and FNYEAQ. The chain's CDR3 is CASSSSGGAYTGELFF. The CDR3 coding sequence is TGTGCCAGCAGCTCCAGCGGGGGGGCCTATACCGGGGAGCTGTTTTTT.

This chain connects TRBV28 to TRBJ1-2; D perhaps matches TRBD1 (5 bases). Germline V lookup: CDR1 MDHEN, CDR2 SYDVKM. The germline V and J ends were trimmed by 6 bases and 5 bases, with 22 bases remaining between them. The CDR3 spans 16 residues. Written as DNA, the CDR3 is TGTGCCAGCAGGGGGGAGAGTGGTTCGTTTAATTATGGCTACACCTTC. Translated, it gives CASRGESGSFNYGYTF.

Here the CDR3 DNA reads TGTGCCAGCAGTTACGCACCCGACAGGGGCCTGAACACCGGGGAGCTGTTTTTT. Its translation is CASSYAPDRGLNTGELFF. This chain uses TRBV6-5 with TRBJ2-2; 8 positions agree with TRBD1. Germline V gene sequence: CDR1 MNHEY, CDR2 SVGAGI. CDR3 length: 18 residues. V lost 2 bases, J lost 1 base, and 9 bases stayed unmatched.

This clonotype was counted at least ten times. V is TRBV6-5 and J is TRBJ2-1; 10 bases are a match to TRBD2. Trimming cost V 2 bases and J 8 bases; bases outside gene matches: 9. The CDR3 is made up of 16 amino acids. Germline-derived CDR1 and CDR2 are MNHEY and SVGAGI. The CDR3 region is CASSYVGLAGAHEQFF. The CDR3 DNA reads TGTGCCAGCAGTTACGTTGGTCTAGCGGGAGCCCATGAGCAGTTCTTC.

This clonotype came up many times. This chain connects TRBV7-2 to TRBJ1-2; D may be TRBD1 (5 bases). V was shortened by 0 bases and J by 6 bases, with 8 bases between the two germline ends. The CDR3 is 13 amino acids. The V gene's germline CDR1 is SGHTA and CDR2 FQGNSA. The CDR3 DNA sequence: TGTGCCAGCAGCTTAGCCAGGGAGGATGGCTACACCTTC. Its translation is CASSLAREDGYTF.

The chain couples TRBV29-1 to TRBJ2-6, with 9 bases that match TRBD2. The CDR3 sequence is 16 residues long. Trimming removed 4 bases from V and 0 bases from J; junction bases left unmatched: 4. From germline, CDR1 is SQVTM and CDR2 ANQGSEA. CDR3 amino acids: CSVVAAGGSGANVLTF. CDR3 nucleotides: TGCAGCGTTGTGGCAGCGGGAGGCTCTGGGGCCAACGTCCTGACTTTC.